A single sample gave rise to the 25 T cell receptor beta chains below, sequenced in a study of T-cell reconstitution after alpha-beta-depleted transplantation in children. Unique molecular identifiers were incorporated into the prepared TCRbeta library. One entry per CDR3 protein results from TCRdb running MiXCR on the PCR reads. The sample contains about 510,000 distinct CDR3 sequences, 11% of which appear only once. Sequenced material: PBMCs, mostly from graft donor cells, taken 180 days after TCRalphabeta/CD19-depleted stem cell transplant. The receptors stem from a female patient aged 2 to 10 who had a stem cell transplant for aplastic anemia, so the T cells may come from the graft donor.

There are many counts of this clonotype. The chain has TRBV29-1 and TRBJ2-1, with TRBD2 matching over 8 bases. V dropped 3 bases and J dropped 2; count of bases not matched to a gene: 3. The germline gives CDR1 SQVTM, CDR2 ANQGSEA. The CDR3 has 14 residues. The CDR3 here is CSVDNGRAYNEQFF. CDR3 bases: TGCAGCGTTGATAACGGGAGGGCCTACAATGAGCAGTTCTTC.

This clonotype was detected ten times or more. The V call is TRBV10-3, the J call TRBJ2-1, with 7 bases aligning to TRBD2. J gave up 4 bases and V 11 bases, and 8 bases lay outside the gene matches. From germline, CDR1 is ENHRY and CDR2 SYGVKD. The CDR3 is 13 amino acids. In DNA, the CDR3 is TGTGCCGTACGGGGGGAGAGGTACAATGAGCAGTTCTTC. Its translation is CAVRGERYNEQFF.

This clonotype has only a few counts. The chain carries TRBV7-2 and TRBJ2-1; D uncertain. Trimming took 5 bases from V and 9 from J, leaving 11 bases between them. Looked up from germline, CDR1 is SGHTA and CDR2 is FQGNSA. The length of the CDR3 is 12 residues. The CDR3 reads CASSPLIAEQFF. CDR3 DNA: TGTGCCAGCAGCCCCCTTATTGCTGAGCAGTTCTTC.

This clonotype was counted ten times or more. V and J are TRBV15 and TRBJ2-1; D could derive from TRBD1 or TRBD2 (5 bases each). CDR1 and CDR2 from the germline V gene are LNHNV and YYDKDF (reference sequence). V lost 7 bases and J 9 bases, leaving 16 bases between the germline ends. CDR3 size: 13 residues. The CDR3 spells CATNGLKGSEQFF. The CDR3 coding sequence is TGTGCCACCAATGGCCTGAAGGGGAGTGAGCAGTTCTTC. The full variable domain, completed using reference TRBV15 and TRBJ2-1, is DAMVIQNPRYQVTQFGKPVTLSCSQTLNHNVMYWYQQKSSQAPKLLFHYYDKDFNNEADTPDNFQSRRPNTSFCFLDIRSPGLGDTAMYLCATNGLKGSEQFFGPGTRLTVL.

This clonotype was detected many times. The chain's CDR3 is CASSPQGLSAKNIQYF. DNA for the CDR3: TGTGCCAGCAGTCCCCAGGGGTTGTCGGCCAAAAACATTCAGTACTTC. J is TRBJ2-4 and V is TRBV28; possible D gene TRBD1, 6 bases. V lost 5 bases to trimming and J lost 1 base, with 15 bases between them. Per the germline V gene, CDR1 is MDHEN and CDR2 is SYDVKM. This CDR3 has 16 residues.

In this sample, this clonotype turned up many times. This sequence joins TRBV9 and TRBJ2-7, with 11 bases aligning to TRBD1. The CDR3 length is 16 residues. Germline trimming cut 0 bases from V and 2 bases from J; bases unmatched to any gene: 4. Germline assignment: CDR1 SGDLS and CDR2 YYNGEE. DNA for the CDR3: TGTGCCAGCAGCGTAGGGTGGGGACAGGGGGCCTACGAGCAGTACTTC. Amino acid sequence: CASSVGWGQGAYEQYF.

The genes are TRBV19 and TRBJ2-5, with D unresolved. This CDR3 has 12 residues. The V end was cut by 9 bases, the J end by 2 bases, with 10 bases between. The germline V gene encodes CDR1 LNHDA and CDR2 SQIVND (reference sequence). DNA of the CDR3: TGTGCCAGCGGGCGGTCTCAAGAGACCCAGTACTTC. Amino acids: CASGRSQETQYF.

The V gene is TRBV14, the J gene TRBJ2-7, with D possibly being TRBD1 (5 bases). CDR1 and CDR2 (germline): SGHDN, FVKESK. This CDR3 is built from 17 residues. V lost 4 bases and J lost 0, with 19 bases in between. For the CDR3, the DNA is TGTGCCAGCAGCCTGTCCCCTTGCAGGGAAAGCTCCTACGAGCAGTACGTC. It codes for CASSLSPCRESSYEQYV.

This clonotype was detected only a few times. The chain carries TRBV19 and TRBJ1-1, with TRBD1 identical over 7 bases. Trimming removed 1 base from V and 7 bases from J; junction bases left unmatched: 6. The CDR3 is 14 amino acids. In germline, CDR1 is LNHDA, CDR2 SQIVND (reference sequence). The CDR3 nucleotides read TGTGCCAGTAGTATAGGGGAGGGGGCCTATGAAGCTTTCTTT. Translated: CASSIGEGAYEAFF.

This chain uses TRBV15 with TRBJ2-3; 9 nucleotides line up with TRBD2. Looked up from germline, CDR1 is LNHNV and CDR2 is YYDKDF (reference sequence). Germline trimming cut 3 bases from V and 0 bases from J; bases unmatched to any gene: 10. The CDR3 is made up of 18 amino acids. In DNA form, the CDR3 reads TGTGCCACCAGCAGGTATAGCGGGAGAAGTGTTAGCACAGATACGCAGTATTTT. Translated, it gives CATSRYSGRSVSTDTQYF.

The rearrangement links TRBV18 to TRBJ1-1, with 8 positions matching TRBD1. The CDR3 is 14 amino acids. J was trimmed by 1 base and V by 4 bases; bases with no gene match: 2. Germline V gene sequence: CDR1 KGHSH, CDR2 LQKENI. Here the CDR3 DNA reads TGTGCCAGCTCACGGGACAGGTGGAACACTGAAGCTTTCTTT. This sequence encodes CASSRDRWNTEAFF. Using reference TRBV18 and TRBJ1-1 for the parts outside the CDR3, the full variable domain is NAGVMQNPRHLVRRRGQEARLRCSPMKGHSHVYWYRQLPEEGLKFMVYLQKENIIDESGMPKERFSAEFPKEGPSILRIQQVVRGDSAAYFCASSRDRWNTEAFFGQGTRLTVV.

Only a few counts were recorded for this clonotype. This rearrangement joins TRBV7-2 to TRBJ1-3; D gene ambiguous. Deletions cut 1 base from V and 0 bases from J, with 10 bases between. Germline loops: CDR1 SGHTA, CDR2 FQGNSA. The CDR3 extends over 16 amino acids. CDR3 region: CASSLGVLPSGNTIYF. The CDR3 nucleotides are TGTGCCAGCAGCTTAGGGGTCTTACCCTCTGGAAACACCATATATTTT.

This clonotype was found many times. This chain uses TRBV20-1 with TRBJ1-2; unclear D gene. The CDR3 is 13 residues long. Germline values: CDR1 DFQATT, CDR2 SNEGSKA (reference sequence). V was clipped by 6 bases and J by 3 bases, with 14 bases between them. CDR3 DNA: TGCAGTGCAACCCCCGGACGGTACTATGGCTACACCTTC. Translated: CSATPGRYYGYTF.

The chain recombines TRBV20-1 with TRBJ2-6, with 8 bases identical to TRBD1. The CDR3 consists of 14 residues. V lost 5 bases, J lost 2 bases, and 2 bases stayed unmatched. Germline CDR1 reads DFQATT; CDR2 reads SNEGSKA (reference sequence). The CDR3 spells CSADRGPGANVLTF. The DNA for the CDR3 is TGCAGTGCTGACAGGGGCCCTGGGGCCAACGTCCTGACTTTC.

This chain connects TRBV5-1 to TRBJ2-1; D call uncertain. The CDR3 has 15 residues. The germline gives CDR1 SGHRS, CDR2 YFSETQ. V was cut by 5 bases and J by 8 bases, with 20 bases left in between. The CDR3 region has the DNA TGCGCCAGCAGTATTGGAGCGATAAACGGCGATGAGCAGTTCTTC. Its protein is CASSIGAINGDEQFF.

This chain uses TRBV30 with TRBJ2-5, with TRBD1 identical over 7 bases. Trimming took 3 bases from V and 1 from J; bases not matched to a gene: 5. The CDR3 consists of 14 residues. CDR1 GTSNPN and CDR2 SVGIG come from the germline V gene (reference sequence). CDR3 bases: TGTGCCTGGAGGCAACAGGGGCCCCAAGAGACCCAGTACTTC. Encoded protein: CAWRQQGPQETQYF.

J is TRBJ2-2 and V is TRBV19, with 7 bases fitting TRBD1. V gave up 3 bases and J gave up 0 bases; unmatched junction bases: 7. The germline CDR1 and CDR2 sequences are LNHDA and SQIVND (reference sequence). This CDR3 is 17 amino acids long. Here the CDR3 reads CASSMRRQGANTGELFF. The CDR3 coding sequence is TGTGCCAGTAGTATGCGTCGACAGGGCGCGAACACCGGGGAGCTGTTTTTT.

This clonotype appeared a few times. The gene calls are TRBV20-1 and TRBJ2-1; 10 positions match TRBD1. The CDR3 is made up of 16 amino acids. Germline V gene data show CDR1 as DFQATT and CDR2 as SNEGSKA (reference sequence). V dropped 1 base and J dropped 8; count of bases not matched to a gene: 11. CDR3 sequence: CSARAKPGQGLYEQFF. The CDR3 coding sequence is TGCAGTGCTAGAGCGAAGCCGGGACAGGGGCTCTATGAGCAGTTCTTC.

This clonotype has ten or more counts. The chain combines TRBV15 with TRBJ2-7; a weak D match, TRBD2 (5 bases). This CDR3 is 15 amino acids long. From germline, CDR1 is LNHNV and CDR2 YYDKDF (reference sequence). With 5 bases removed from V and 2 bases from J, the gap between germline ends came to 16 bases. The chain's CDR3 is CATSGGVTGTYEQYF. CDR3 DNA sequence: TGTGCCACCAGCGGTGGGGTCACGGGAACCTACGAGCAGTACTTC.

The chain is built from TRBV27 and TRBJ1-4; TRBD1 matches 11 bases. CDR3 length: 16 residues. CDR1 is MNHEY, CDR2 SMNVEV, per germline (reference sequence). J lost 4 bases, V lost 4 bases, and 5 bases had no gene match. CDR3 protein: CASSSGTGGFNEKLFF. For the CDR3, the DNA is TGTGCCAGCAGTTCCGGGACAGGGGGTTTTAATGAAAAACTGTTTTTT.

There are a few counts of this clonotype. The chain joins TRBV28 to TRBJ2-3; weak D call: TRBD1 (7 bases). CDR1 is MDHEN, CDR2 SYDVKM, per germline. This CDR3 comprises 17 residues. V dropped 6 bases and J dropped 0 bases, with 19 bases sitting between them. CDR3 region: CASSPDRRGTSTDTQYF. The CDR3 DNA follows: TGTGCCAGCAGCCCGGACAGGAGGGGGACTAGCACAGATACGCAGTATTTT.

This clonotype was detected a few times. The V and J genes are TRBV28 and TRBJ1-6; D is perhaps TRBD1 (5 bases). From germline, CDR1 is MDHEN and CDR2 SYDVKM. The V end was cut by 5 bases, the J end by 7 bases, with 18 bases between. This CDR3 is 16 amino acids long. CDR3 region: CASSGASGFPNSPLHF. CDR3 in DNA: TGTGCCAGCAGTGGGGCTTCCGGGTTCCCCAATTCACCCCTCCACTTT.

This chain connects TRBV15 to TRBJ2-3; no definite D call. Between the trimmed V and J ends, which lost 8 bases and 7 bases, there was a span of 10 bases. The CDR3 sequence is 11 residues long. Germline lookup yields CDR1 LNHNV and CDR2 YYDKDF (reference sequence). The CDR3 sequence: CATGITNTQYF. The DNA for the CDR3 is TGTGCCACCGGCATAACGAATACGCAGTATTTT.

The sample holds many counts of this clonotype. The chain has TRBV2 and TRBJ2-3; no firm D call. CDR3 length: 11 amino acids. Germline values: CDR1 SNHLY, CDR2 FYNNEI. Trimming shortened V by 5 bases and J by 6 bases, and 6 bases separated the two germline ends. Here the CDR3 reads CASSSHDTQYF. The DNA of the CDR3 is TGTGCCAGCAGTTCACACGATACGCAGTATTTT.

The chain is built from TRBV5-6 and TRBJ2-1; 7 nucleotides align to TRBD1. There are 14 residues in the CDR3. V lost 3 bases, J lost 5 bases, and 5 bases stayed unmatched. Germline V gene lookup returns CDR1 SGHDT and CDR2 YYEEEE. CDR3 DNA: TGTGCCAGCAGCTCCTGGGGACAGAACAATGAGCAGTTCTTC. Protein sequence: CASSSWGQNNEQFF.